This passage covers 8 T cell receptor beta chains from one sample sequenced in a study of monozygotic twins with inflammatory bowel disease. TCRdb re-called the 5' RACE reads and shows each CDR3 protein once, DNA omitted. The sample data list 120,000 to 150,000 distinct CDR3 sequences. Sequences were obtained from blood. These receptors all come from a human donor with ulcerative colitis or Crohn's disease, or a healthy co-twin of an affected twin (not recorded which).

The CDR3: CASSLGQLNTGELFF. The V call is TRBV5-6, the J call TRBJ2-2; the TRBD1 assignment by TCRdb is unverifiable without DNA. This CDR3 region has 15 residues. CDR1 and CDR2 (germline): SGHDT, YYEEEE.

The rearrangement joins TRBV10-3 to TRBJ2-5. The germline gives CDR1 ENHRY, CDR2 SYGVKD. This CDR3 is 15 amino acids long. CDR3: CAISRLDGPQETQYF.

V and J are TRBV2 and TRBJ2-2; the D call of TRBD1 rests on TCRdb alone, since no DNA is present to check it. The germline V gene encodes CDR1 SNHLY and CDR2 FYNNEI. The CDR3 loop spans 13 amino acids. CDR3 sequence: CASRSRGTGELFF.

CDR3 sequence reads: CASSPAGGIQFEQFF. The V gene is TRBV4-2, the J gene TRBJ2-1; TCRdb's assignment of TRBD2 cannot be checked, as there is no DNA. The V gene's germline CDR1 is LGHNA and CDR2 YNFKEQ. The CDR3 extends over 15 amino acids.

The gene calls are TRBV7-8 and TRBJ1-6. Germline values: CDR1 SGHVS, CDR2 FQNEAQ. The CDR3 consists of 12 residues. The CDR3 protein is CASSFSNSPLHF. Looking up the rest from reference TRBV7-8 and TRBJ1-6 gives the full variable domain: GAGVSQSPRYKVAKRGQDVALRCDPISGHVSLFWYQQALGQGPEFLTYFQNEAQLDKSGLPSDRFFAERPEGSVSTLKIQRTQQEDSAVYLCASSFSNSPLHFGNGTRLTVT.

The V gene is TRBV4-3, the J gene TRBJ1-3; the TCRdb D gene call, TRBD1, has no DNA to confirm it. CDR3 length: 16 residues. The germline V gene encodes CDR1 LGHNA and CDR2 YSLEER. CDR3 region: CASSQDGTATGNTIYF.

The chain combines TRBV5-6 with TRBJ1-1; absent DNA, TCRdb's TRBD1 call cannot be checked. Germline-derived CDR1 and CDR2 are SGHDT and YYEEEE. There are 17 residues in the CDR3. The CDR3 sequence: CASSLYGQGARITEAFF.

CDR3 sequence reads: CASSPLGGRGVYEQYF. The chain is built from TRBV18 and TRBJ2-7; with no DNA, the TCRdb D assignment of TRBD1 cannot be verified. There are 16 residues in the CDR3. Germline CDR1 and CDR2: KGHSH and LQKENI.